This TCR beta chain came from a study of identical twins. Study-wide points: Out-of-frame TCR alpha sharing observed in monozygotic twins exceeded model estimates. When twins shared out-of-frame alpha sequences, those sequences had excess low generation probability.

As for this clonotype: What it binds is not known.

The V gene's germline CDR1 is MNHNS and CDR2 SASEGT. The trim removed 0 bases at V and 4 bases at J, leaving 5 bases unmatched. The CDR3 is 15 amino acids. A template switching step contributed a universal primer site, while unique molecular identifiers were present in the cDNA. TCRdb passed the 5' RACE reads through MiXCR, listing each CDR3 protein once. The sample carries about 280,000 distinct CDR3 sequences, less than 9% recorded once. These data are also associated with another study on yellow fever vaccine responses in identical twins.

The receptor's source is a woman aged 18-35 years in good health. The material sequenced was memory (CD45RO+) T cells sorted from blood. The rearrangement joins TRBV6-1 to TRBJ1-2; 7 nucleotides agree with TRBD1. The CDR3 spells CASSEAAGTAYGYTF. The DNA for the CDR3 is TGTGCCAGCAGTGAAGCTGCCGGGACAGCCTATGGCTACACCTTC.